Following are 19 T cell receptor beta chains from one sample sequenced in a study of T cell responses to AZD1222 COVID-19 vaccine. The data were produced by immunoSEQ multiplex PCR, yet TCRdb's version contains in-frame clones alone and is incomplete. The data hold roughly 150,000 clones, with around 93% observed a single time. The sequencing here drew on peripheral blood, taken 28 days after the second AZD1222 dose. These receptors all come from an adult who received the AZD1222 COVID-19 vaccine.

V and J are TRBV19 and TRBJ1-2, with 7 positions matching TRBD1. In germline, CDR1 is LNHDA, CDR2 SQIVND (reference sequence). V was clipped by 8 bases and J by 5 bases; unmatched bases: 20. The CDR3 length is 17 residues. The CDR3 here is CASLPRGTVGQTYGYTF. CDR3 in DNA: TGTGCCAGTCTACCGAGGGGGACAGTCGGGCAAACTTATGGCTACACCTTC.

The chain employs TRBV4-3 and TRBJ2-6; a possible D gene is TRBD1 (5 bases). This CDR3 comprises 17 residues. The germline CDR1 and CDR2 sequences are LGHNA and YSLEER. Trimming cost V 3 bases and J 2 bases, with 14 bases left between them. The CDR3 loop is CASSQALDSTGANVLTF. CDR3 nucleotides: TGCGCCAGCAGCCAGGCGCTCGACAGCACTGGGGCCAACGTCCTGACTTTC.

V usage is TRBV5-1 and J usage is TRBJ2-1; 13 bases agree with TRBD2. CDR1 and CDR2 from the germline V gene are SGHRS and YFSETQ. The junction had 6 bases not matched to a gene; V was cut back by 5 bases and J by 4 bases. The CDR3 has 16 residues. Here the CDR3 reads CASREGTSGIYNEQFF. CDR3 coding DNA: TGCGCCAGCAGGGAGGGGACTAGCGGGATTTACAATGAGCAGTTCTTC.

The table lists this clone with a count of one. The J gene is TRBJ1-3, the V gene TRBV6-5; D unresolved. CDR3 length equals 16 residues. CDR1 is MNHEY and CDR2 is SVGAGI in the germline V gene. V dropped 0 bases and J dropped 0 bases, with 9 bases sitting between them. The CDR3 nucleotides are TGTGCCAGCAGTTACTCCAGGTTCCCCTCTGGAAACACCATATATTTT. Its protein product is CASSYSRFPSGNTIYF.

This rearrangement joins TRBV6-4 to TRBJ2-6, with D perhaps TRBD1 or TRBD2 (5 bases each). The CDR3 has 15 amino acids. The V end lost 4 bases, the J end lost 4 bases, and 11 bases lay between the germline ends. Looked up from germline, CDR1 is MRHNA and CDR2 is SNTAGT. In DNA form, the CDR3 reads TGTGCCAGCAGTGTAGAGGGGCGAGGGGCCAACGTCCTGACTTTC. Translation: CASSVEGRGANVLTF.

V usage is TRBV18 and J usage is TRBJ1-2; possibly TRBD1 for D (5 bases). Germline V gene sequence: CDR1 KGHSH, CDR2 LQKENI. The CDR3 loop spans 15 amino acids. V was shortened by 3 bases and J by 4 bases, with 15 bases between the two germline ends. Here the CDR3 reads CASSPGLERGYGYTF. For the CDR3, the DNA is TGTGCCAGCTCACCCGGTCTCGAGAGGGGCTATGGCTACACCTTC.

The chain joins TRBV28 to TRBJ1-1; the D is unclear. The CDR3 contains 12 residues. V lost 2 bases, J lost 3 bases, and 4 bases lay in between. CDR1 MDHEN and CDR2 SYDVKM come from the germline V gene. The CDR3 here is CASSLLDTEAFF. The CDR3 coding sequence is TGTGCCAGCAGTTTACTGGACACTGAAGCTTTCTTT.

In its sample, this clone was seen once. The chain couples TRBV20-1 to TRBJ1-1; D call uncertain. The germline V gene encodes CDR1 DFQATT and CDR2 SNEGSKA (reference sequence). The CDR3 totals 11 residues. The V gene lost 2 bases and the J gene lost 1 base, with 2 bases spanning the gap. CDR3 sequence (DNA): TGCAGTGCTAGAAAGAACACTGAAGCTTTCTTT. Translation: CSARKNTEAFF.

V and J are TRBV7-9 and TRBJ1-2, with D possibly matching TRBD1 (5 bases). The V end was cut by 5 bases, the J end by 6 bases, with 22 bases between. The germline V gene has CDR1 SEHNR and CDR2 FQNEAQ (reference sequence). The CDR3 runs to 16 residues. The CDR3 DNA reads TGTGCCAGCAGCCCGGGGGAGAGGGTGAGATTTGATGGCTACACCTTC. Amino acid sequence: CASSPGERVRFDGYTF. Based on the CDR3 plus reference TRBV7-9 and TRBJ1-2, the full variable domain is DTGVSQNPRHKITKRGQNVTFRCDPISEHNRLYWYRQTLGQGPEFLTYFQNEAQLEKSRLLSDRFSAERPKGSFSTLEIQRTEQGDSAMYLCASSPGERVRFDGYTFGSGTRLTVV.

The chain employs TRBV25-1 and TRBJ2-1, with D perhaps matching TRBD2 (5 bases). Deletions cut 1 base from V and 2 bases from J, with 15 bases between. Germline V gene sequence: CDR1 MGHDK, CDR2 SYGVNS. The CDR3 runs 17 residues. The CDR3 here is CASSELPHTLAYNEQFF. CDR3 coding DNA: TGTGCCAGCAGTGAATTACCCCATACACTAGCCTACAATGAGCAGTTCTTC.

The V call is TRBV6-5, the J call TRBJ2-6; TRBD1 aligns across 8 bases. This CDR3 contains 15 residues. Germline V CDR1 and CDR2: MNHEY, SVGAGI. The ends lost 5 bases at V and 4 bases at J; junction bases unmatched: 4. The CDR3 sequence is CASSPTGVGANVLTF. In nucleotides, the CDR3 is TGTGCCAGCAGTCCGACAGGGGTAGGGGCCAACGTCCTGACTTTC.

This chain uses TRBV28 with TRBJ2-2; D unclear. V was cut by 2 bases and J by 4 bases, with 5 bases left in between. This CDR3 contains 13 residues. The germline gives CDR1 MDHEN, CDR2 SYDVKM. This chain's CDR3 is CASSLASTGELFF. CDR3 DNA: TGTGCCAGCAGTTTAGCTAGCACCGGGGAGCTGTTTTTT.

This rearrangement joins TRBV30 to TRBJ1-5; unclear D gene. The CDR3 has 13 amino acids. V was cut by 3 bases and J by 5 bases, with 11 bases left in between. Germline V gives CDR1 GTSNPN, CDR2 SVGIG (reference sequence). Here the CDR3 DNA reads TGTGCCTGGAGGATCAATTATGATCAGCCCCAGCATTTT. Its translation: CAWRINYDQPQHF.

V and J are TRBV28 and TRBJ2-7; D possibly matches TRBD1 or TRBD2 (5 bases each). Germline CDR1 reads MDHEN; CDR2 reads SYDVKM. Trimming took off 9 bases at V and 6 bases at J, with 18 bases between the two ends. The length of the CDR3 is 13 residues. CDR3 nucleotide sequence: TGTGCCAGTGGGGGAAAAGGGCTCGGCGAGCAGTACTTC. Its translation: CASGGKGLGEQYF.

The V gene is TRBV19, the J gene TRBJ1-1; D is ambiguous. This CDR3 contains 11 residues. Germline CDR1 and CDR2: LNHDA and SQIVND (reference sequence). V was trimmed by 3 bases and J by 7 bases, leaving 6 bases between them. CDR3 loop: CASSIGGEAFF. CDR3 bases: TGTGCCAGTAGTATCGGCGGTGAAGCTTTCTTT.

This chain uses TRBV28 with TRBJ1-5; the D is unclear. Germline V gene data show CDR1 as MDHEN and CDR2 as SYDVKM. V lost 5 bases and J 5 bases, leaving 19 bases between the germline ends. The CDR3 is made up of 16 amino acids. In DNA, the CDR3 is TGTGCCAGCAGTCTTGAAGCGGGGTTGCTTGATCAGCCCCAGCATTTT. Its translation: CASSLEAGLLDQPQHF. The entire variable domain, with the rest obtained from reference TRBV28 and TRBJ1-5, is as follows: DVKVTQSSRYLVKRTGEKVFLECVQDMDHENMFWYRQDPGLGLRLIYFSYDVKMKEKGDIPEGYSVSREKKERFSLILESASTNQTSMYLCASSLEAGLLDQPQHFGDGTRLSIL.

The V and J genes are TRBV30 and TRBJ1-1, with 7 bases aligning to TRBD1. Trimming removed 8 bases from V and 7 bases from J; junction bases left unmatched: 7. Germline V lookup: CDR1 GTSNPN, CDR2 SVGIG (reference sequence). The CDR3 totals 11 residues. CDR3 sequence: CAGSRDSEAFF. DNA for the CDR3: TGTGCCGGGTCCCGGGACAGTGAAGCTTTCTTT.

The genes are TRBV7-9 and TRBJ1-1; D perhaps matches TRBD1 (5 bases). The CDR3 sequence is 16 residues long. V was pared by 3 bases and J by 6 bases, with 20 bases between. Germline CDR1 SEHNR, CDR2 FQNEAQ (reference sequence). The CDR3 loop is CASSFMILWGFAEAFF. The CDR3 nucleotides are TGTGCCAGCAGCTTTATGATACTTTGGGGGTTCGCTGAAGCTTTCTTT.

The V and J genes are TRBV29-1 and TRBJ2-1, with 7 bases lining up with TRBD2. The germline CDR1 and CDR2 sequences are SQVTM and ANQGSEA. The CDR3 extends over 14 amino acids. With 2 bases clipped from V and 5 bases from J, the junction kept 6 bases outside the gene matches. The chain's CDR3 is CSVESASGNNEQFF. DNA for the CDR3: TGCAGCGTTGAATCGGCTAGCGGCAACAATGAGCAGTTCTTC.